Each of the 20 T cell receptor beta chains below was sequenced from the same sample in a study of B cell selection in AIRE deficiency. Only in-frame clones appear in the TCRdb table, and some are missing; sequencing was by immunoSEQ multiplex PCR. The data contain 20,000 to 25,000 clones, roughly 97% of them singletons. Sorting defined conventional CD4 T cells as CD4+CD127+. Specimen: CD4+CD127+ conventional T cells sorted from PBMCs. The receptor source for this set is a human donor in good health.

This rearrangement joins TRBV19 to TRBJ2-7, with D possibly TRBD1 on 5 matching bases. Trimming pared 3 bases from V and 0 bases from J, leaving 12 bases between. Germline V CDR1 and CDR2: LNHDA, SQIVND (reference sequence). The CDR3 has 15 residues. The CDR3 loop is CASSMAQVNSYEQYF. The CDR3 DNA follows: TGTGCCAGTAGTATGGCACAGGTCAACTCCTACGAGCAGTACTTC.

V is TRBV6-1 and J is TRBJ2-7, with unresolved D. The CDR3 length is 13 residues. Germline assignment: CDR1 MNHNS and CDR2 SASEGT. V lost 3 bases and J lost 1, with 7 bases in between. The CDR3 nucleotides read TGTGCCAGCAGTGATGAGGTTTCCTACGAGCAGTACTTC. Amino acid sequence: CASSDEVSYEQYF.

The rearrangement uses TRBV27 and TRBJ1-4; 9 positions agree with TRBD1. The CDR3 covers 15 residues. Trimming removed 0 bases from V and 7 bases from J; junction bases left unmatched: 3. Germline loops: CDR1 MNHEY, CDR2 SMNVEV (reference sequence). This CDR3 reads CASSLSGTGREKLFF. The CDR3 bases are TGTGCCAGCAGTTTATCCGGGACAGGGCGTGAAAAACTGTTTTTT.

The chain uses TRBV29-1 and TRBJ2-3; 7 bases fit TRBD1. CDR1 is SQVTM, CDR2 ANQGSEA, per germline. The CDR3 length is 16 residues. After removal of 4 bases from V and 5 bases from J, the junction contained 15 bases not matched to a gene. Here the CDR3 reads CSVVDPGQFDGDTQYF. The DNA of the CDR3 is TGCAGCGTTGTAGACCCGGGACAGTTCGATGGAGATACGCAGTATTTT.

This chain joins TRBV7-9 and TRBJ2-6, with D perhaps matching TRBD2 (7 bases). The V gene's germline CDR1 is SEHNR and CDR2 FQNEAQ (reference sequence). V lost 10 bases and J lost 4, with 26 bases in between. The length of the CDR3 is 18 residues. In nucleotides, the CDR3 is TGTGCCACTGCCCGGGGGGCTGGAGGTCCTGGAGGGGCCAACGTCCTGACTTTC. Protein sequence: CATARGAGGPGGANVLTF.

The chain uses TRBV6-5 and TRBJ1-2, with D possibly matching TRBD1 (6 bases). This CDR3 contains 14 residues. CDR1 and CDR2 from the germline V gene are MNHEY and SVGAGI. V lost 2 bases, J lost 6 bases, and 13 bases lay in between. The CDR3 region has the DNA TGTGCCAGCAGTTACGGGGACAACTCTCATGGCTACACCTTC. Its protein product is CASSYGDNSHGYTF.

The chain has TRBV6-5 and TRBJ1-5; D uncertain. Trimming took off 6 bases at V and 3 bases at J, with 9 bases between the two ends. Per the germline V gene, CDR1 is MNHEY and CDR2 is SVGAGI. The CDR3 is made up of 13 amino acids. The CDR3 protein is CASRKESNQPQHF. The CDR3, as DNA: TGTGCCAGCAGGAAGGAGTCCAATCAGCCCCAGCATTTT.

The count of this clone is one. CDR3 DNA: TGTGCCAGCAGTGAAGCTGGGTGGTATGGTACACCCCTCCACTTT. It codes for CASSEAGWYGTPLHF. V usage is TRBV2 and J usage is TRBJ1-6, with no clear D. This CDR3 is 15 amino acids long. Looked up from germline, CDR1 is SNHLY and CDR2 is FYNNEI. Trimming removed 0 bases from V and 11 bases from J, with 14 bases in between.

The CDR3 loop is CASSVGIGANEKLFF. The DNA for the CDR3 is TGTGCCAGCAGCGTCGGGATTGGGGCTAATGAAAAACTGTTTTTT. The chain recombines TRBV9 with TRBJ1-4; D unresolved. CDR1 is SGDLS, CDR2 YYNGEE, per germline. The CDR3 totals 15 residues. V lost 2 bases and J 3 bases, leaving 11 bases between the germline ends.

The chain links TRBV19 to TRBJ2-3; TRBD1 matches at 8 bases. V lost 5 bases to trimming and J lost 2 bases; unmatched junction nucleotides: 6. CDR3 size: 15 residues. Germline V CDR1 and CDR2: LNHDA, SQIVND (reference sequence). CDR3 DNA: TGTGCCAGTAGTCCTCGGGACAGGTACACAGATACGCAGTATTTT. Protein sequence: CASSPRDRYTDTQYF.

The rearrangement joins TRBV6-6 to TRBJ2-7; 9 bases agree with TRBD1. Trimming removed 4 bases from V and 3 bases from J; junction bases left unmatched: 4. From germline, CDR1 is MNHNY and CDR2 SVGAGI (reference sequence). The CDR3 extends over 14 amino acids. CDR3 in amino acids: CASSSRTGDYEQYF. DNA for the CDR3: TGTGCCAGCAGTTCCCGGACAGGGGACTACGAGCAGTACTTC.

The genes are TRBV19 and TRBJ2-7, with 9 bases matching TRBD1. Trimming removed 3 bases from V and 4 bases from J; junction bases left unmatched: 7. The CDR3 has 15 residues. Germline CDR1 reads LNHDA; CDR2 reads SQIVND (reference sequence). CDR3 in amino acids: CASSIWGTGSYEQYF. The CDR3 bases are TGTGCCAGTAGTATCTGGGGGACAGGGTCGTACGAGCAGTACTTC.

This chain uses TRBV6-1 with TRBJ2-3; D is ambiguous. CDR3 length equals 14 residues. V gave up 7 bases and J gave up 2 bases, with 13 bases separating them. CDR1 and CDR2 (germline): MNHNS, SASEGT. Here the CDR3 reads CASTYGGPTDTQYF. The CDR3 nucleotides read TGTGCCAGCACCTATGGCGGACCCACAGATACGCAGTATTTT.

On this clone: One junction end disagrees with the germline gene, perhaps due to a read error. The rearrangement uses TRBV7-3 and TRBJ2-4; D gene ambiguous. Looked up from germline, CDR1 is SGHTA and CDR2 is FQGTGA. The CDR3 runs 13 residues. CDR3 amino acids: CASSFSQGNTQYF. As DNA, the CDR3 is TGTGCCAGCAGCTTCTCGCAAGGAAACACTCAGTACTTC.

The chain links TRBV5-4 to TRBJ1-2, with unresolved D. There are 14 residues in the CDR3. Trimming cost V 2 bases and J 2 bases, with 10 bases left between them. CDR1 is SGHNT and CDR2 is YYREEE in the germline V gene (reference sequence). CDR3: CASSFELENYGYTF. The CDR3 DNA reads as TGTGCCAGCAGCTTCGAGCTGGAGAACTATGGCTACACCTTC.

This chain uses TRBV7-9 with TRBJ2-7; 11 bases agree with TRBD1. V was clipped by 5 bases and J by 6 bases; unmatched bases: 9. Germline lookup yields CDR1 SEHNR and CDR2 FQNEAQ (reference sequence). The CDR3 length is 15 residues. The CDR3, as DNA: TGTGCCAGCAGCCAGGAGGATGGGACAGGGGGCGAGCAGTACTTC. Its translation: CASSQEDGTGGEQYF.

This sequence joins TRBV7-2 and TRBJ2-7; 10 bases line up with TRBD1. The CDR3 is 14 residues long. Germline values: CDR1 SGHTA, CDR2 FQGNSA. V shed 4 bases, J shed 2 bases, and the junction held 2 bases outside the gene matches. In DNA, the CDR3 is TGTGCCAGCAGCTGGGGACAGGGGCCCTACGAGCAGTACTTC. Residues: CASSWGQGPYEQYF.

The genes are TRBV2 and TRBJ1-1; a weak D match, TRBD1 (5 bases). Germline V gene sequence: CDR1 SNHLY, CDR2 FYNNEI. The V end lost 1 base, the J end lost 10 bases, and 16 bases lay between the germline ends. The CDR3 has 14 residues. The DNA for the CDR3 is TGTGCCAGCAGTGAAGAGGCAGGGATGGTAGGAGCTTTCTTT. Its translation is CASSEEAGMVGAFF.

This clone came up once. This rearrangement joins TRBV7-2 to TRBJ2-3; maybe TRBD1 (5 bases). CDR1 is SGHTA and CDR2 is FQGNSA in the germline V gene. Trimming removed 4 bases at V and 8 bases at J, with 16 bases between. The CDR3 extends over 14 amino acids. DNA of the CDR3: TGTGCCAGCAGCTCAGGGCGATCGGTCCTTACGCAGTATTTT. It yields the protein CASSSGRSVLTQYF.

This clone appeared a single time. CDR3 sequence (DNA): TGTGCCAGTAGCCCACAGGGCGTGCTGAGCGGCGAGACCCAGTACTTC. The encoded protein is CASSPQGVLSGETQYF. The V call is TRBV7-9, the J call TRBJ2-5, with D possibly TRBD1 on 6 matching bases. V lost 9 bases to trimming and J lost 5 bases, with 25 bases between them. Germline V gene data show CDR1 as SEHNR and CDR2 as FQNEAQ (reference sequence). The CDR3 covers 16 residues.